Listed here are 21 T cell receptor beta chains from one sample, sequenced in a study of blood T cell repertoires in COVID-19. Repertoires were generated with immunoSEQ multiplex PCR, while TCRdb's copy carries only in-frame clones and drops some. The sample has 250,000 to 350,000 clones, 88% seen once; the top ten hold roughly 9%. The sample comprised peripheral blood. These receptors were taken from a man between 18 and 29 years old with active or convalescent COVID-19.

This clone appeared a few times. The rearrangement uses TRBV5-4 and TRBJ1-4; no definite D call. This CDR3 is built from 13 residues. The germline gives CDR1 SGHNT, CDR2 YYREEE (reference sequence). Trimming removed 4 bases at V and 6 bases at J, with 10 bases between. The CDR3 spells CASSPGRYEKLFF. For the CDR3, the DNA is TGTGCCAGCAGCCCGGGGAGATATGAAAAACTGTTTTTT.

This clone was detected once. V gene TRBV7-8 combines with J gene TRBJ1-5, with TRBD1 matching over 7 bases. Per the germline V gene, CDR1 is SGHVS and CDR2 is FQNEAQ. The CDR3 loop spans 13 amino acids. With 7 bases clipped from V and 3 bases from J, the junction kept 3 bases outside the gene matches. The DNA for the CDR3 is TGTGCCAGCAAACAGGGGACCAATCAGCCCCAGCATTTT. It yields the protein CASKQGTNQPQHF.

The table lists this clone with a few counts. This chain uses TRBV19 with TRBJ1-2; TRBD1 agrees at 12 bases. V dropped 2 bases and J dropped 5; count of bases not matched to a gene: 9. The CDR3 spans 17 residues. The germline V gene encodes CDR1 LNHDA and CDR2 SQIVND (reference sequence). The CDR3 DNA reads TGTGCCAGTAGTATAAGAGGGACAGGGGGCCCAAGGTATGGCTACACCTTC. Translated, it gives CASSIRGTGGPRYGYTF.

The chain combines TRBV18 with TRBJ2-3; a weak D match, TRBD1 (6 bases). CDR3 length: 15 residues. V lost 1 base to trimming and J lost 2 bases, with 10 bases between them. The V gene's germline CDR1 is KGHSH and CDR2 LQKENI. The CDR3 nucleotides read TGTGCCAGCTCACCACTTGGACAGTACACAGATACGCAGTATTTT. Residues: CASSPLGQYTDTQYF.

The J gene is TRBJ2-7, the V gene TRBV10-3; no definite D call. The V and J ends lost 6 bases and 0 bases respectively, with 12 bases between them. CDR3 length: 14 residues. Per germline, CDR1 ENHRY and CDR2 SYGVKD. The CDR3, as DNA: TGTGCCATCAGCAGGCTCGGAAGCTCCTACGAGCAGTACTTC. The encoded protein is CAISRLGSSYEQYF.

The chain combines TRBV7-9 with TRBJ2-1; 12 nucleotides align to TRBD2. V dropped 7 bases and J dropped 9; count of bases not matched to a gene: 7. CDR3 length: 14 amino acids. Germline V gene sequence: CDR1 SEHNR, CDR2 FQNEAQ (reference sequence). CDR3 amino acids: CASNLAGGQGEQFF. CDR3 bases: TGTGCCAGCAATCTAGCGGGGGGGCAAGGTGAGCAGTTCTTC.

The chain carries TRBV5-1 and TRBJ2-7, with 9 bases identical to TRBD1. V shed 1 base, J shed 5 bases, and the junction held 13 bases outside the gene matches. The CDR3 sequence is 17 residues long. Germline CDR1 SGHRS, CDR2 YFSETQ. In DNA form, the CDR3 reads TGCGCCAGCAGCTTGAGGGTGGAGGACAGGGGTGAAGACGAGCAGTACTTC. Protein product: CASSLRVEDRGEDEQYF.

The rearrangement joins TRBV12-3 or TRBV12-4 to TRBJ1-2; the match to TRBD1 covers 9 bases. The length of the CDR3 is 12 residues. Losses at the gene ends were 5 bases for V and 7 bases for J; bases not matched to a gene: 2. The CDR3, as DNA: TGTGCCAGCAGTCTGGACAGGGGTGGCTACACCTTC. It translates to CASSLDRGGYTF.

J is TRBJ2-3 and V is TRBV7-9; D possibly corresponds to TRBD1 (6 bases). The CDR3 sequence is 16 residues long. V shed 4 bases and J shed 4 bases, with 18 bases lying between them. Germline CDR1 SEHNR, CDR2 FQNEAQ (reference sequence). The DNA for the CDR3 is TGTGCCAGCAGCTCGCCCGGGACACCACCGGCAGATACGCAGTATTTT. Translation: CASSSPGTPPADTQYF.

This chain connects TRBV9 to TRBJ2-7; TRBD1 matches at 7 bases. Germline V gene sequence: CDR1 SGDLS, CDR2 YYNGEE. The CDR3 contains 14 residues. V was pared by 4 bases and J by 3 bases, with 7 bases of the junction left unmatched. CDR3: CASSPRDRHYEQYF. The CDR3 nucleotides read TGTGCCAGCAGCCCCCGGGACAGACACTACGAGCAGTACTTC.

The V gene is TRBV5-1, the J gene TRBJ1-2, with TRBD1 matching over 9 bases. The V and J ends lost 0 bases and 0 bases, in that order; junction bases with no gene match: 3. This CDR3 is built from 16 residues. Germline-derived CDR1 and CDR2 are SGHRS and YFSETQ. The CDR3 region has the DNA TGCGCCAGCAGCTTGGGGGACAGGGAGCCTAACTATGGCTACACCTTC. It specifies CASSLGDREPNYGYTF.

CDR3 sequence reads: CASSLGGNPYGYTF. The CDR3 DNA follows: TGTGCCAGCAGCTTAGGCGGGAATCCGTATGGCTACACCTTC. This sequence joins TRBV7-9 and TRBJ1-2; D unclear. Trimming left V 1 base short and J 5 bases short, with 11 bases between. The V gene's germline CDR1 is SEHNR and CDR2 FQNEAQ (reference sequence). The CDR3 covers 14 residues.

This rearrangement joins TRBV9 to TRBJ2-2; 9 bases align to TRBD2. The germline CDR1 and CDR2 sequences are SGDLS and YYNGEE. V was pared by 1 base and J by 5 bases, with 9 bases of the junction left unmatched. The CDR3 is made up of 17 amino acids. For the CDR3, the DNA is TGTGCCAGCAGCGTAAGTTATGGACTAGCGATGACCGGGGAGCTGTTTTTT. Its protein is CASSVSYGLAMTGELFF. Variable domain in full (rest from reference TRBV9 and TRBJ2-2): DSGVTQTPKHLITATGQRVTLRCSPRSGDLSVYWYQQSLDQGLQFLIQYYNGEERAKGNILERFSAQQFPDLHSELNLSSLELGDSALYFCASSVSYGLAMTGELFFGEGSRLTVL.

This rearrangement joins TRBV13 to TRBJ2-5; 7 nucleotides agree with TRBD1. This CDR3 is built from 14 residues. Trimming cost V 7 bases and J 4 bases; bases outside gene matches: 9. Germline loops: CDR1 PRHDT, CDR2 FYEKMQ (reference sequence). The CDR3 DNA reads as TGTGCCAGCACCGAGACAGGGACGCGAGAGACCCAGTACTTC. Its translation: CASTETGTRETQYF.

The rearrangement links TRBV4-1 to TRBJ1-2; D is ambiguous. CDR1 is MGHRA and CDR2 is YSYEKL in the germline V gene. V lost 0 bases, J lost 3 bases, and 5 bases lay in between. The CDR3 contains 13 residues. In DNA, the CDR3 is TGCGCCAGCAGCCAAGATACTTACTATGGCTACACCTTC. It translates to CASSQDTYYGYTF.

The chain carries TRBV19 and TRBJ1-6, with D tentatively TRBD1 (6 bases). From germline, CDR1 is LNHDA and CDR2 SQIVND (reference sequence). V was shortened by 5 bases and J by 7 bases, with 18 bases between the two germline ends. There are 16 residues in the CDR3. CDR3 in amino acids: CASSSTPGHRNSPLHF. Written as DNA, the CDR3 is TGTGCCAGTAGTTCAACTCCGGGACACAGGAATTCACCCCTCCACTTT.

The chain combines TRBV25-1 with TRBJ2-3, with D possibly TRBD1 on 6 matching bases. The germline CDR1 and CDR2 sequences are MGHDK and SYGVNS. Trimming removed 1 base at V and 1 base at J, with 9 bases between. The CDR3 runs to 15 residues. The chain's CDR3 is CASSESGARTDTQYF. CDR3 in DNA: TGTGCCAGCAGTGAATCAGGGGCCCGCACAGATACGCAGTATTTT.

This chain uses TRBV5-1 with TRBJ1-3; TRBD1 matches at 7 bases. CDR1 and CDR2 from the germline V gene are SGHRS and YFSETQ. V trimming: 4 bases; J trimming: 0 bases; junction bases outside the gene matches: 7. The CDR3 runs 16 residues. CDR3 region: CASSVRGQFSGNTIYF. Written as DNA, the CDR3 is TGCGCCAGCAGCGTGCGGGGACAGTTCTCTGGAAACACCATATATTTT.

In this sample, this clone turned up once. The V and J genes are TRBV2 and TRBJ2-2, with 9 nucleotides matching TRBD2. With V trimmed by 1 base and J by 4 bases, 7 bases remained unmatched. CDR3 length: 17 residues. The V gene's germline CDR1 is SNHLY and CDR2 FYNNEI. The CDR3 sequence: CASSEEGLAQGTGELFF. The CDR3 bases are TGTGCCAGCAGTGAAGAGGGACTAGCCCAGGGCACCGGGGAGCTGTTTTTT.

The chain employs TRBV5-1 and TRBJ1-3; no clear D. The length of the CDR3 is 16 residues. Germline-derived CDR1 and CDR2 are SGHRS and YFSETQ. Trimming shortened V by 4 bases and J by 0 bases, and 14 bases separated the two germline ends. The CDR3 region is CASSTGREGSGNTIYF. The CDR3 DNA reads TGCGCCAGCAGCACGGGTAGGGAGGGCTCTGGAAACACCATATATTTT. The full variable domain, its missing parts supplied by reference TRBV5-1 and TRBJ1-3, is KAGVTQTPRYLIKTRGQQVTLSCSPISGHRSVSWYQQTPGQGLQFLFEYFSETQRNKGNFPGRFSGRQFSNSRSEMNVSTLELGDSALYLCASSTGREGSGNTIYFGEGSWLTVV.

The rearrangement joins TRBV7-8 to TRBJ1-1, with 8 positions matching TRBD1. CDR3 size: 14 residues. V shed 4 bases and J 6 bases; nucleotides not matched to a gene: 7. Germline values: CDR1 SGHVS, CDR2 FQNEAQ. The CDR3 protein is CASSSLQGAAEAFF. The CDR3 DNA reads TGTGCCAGCAGCTCCCTCCAGGGGGCCGCTGAAGCTTTCTTT.